This T cell receptor (beta chain) is from a study of cytomegalovirus exposure and HLA in healthy donors. Findings and limits, study-wide: A classifier reportedly called cytomegalovirus status with high sensitivity and specificity. Serostatus for CMV was the only available immune exposure information. It was reported that TCR beta sequences correctly inferred the HLA-A and HLA-B alleles for most subjects. The study labeled fewer than 200 TCR beta chains cytomegalovirus-associated.

A multiplex PCR was run with 60 Vbeta primers and 13 Jbeta primers. Produced via immunoSEQ multiplex PCR; TCRdb's table is partial and in-frame only. There are roughly 150,000 clones in the sample; about four fifths occur only once, and about 3.8% lies in the top ten. As concerns this clone: Its specificity is not known.

V lost 5 bases, J lost 4 bases, and 16 bases lay in between. This CDR3 has 15 amino acids. The germline V gene has CDR1 LNHDA and CDR2 SQIVND (reference sequence). Source material: PBMCs. The V gene is TRBV19, the J gene TRBJ2-3; D may be TRBD1 (5 bases). The sequence was obtained from a middle-aged man in good health and CMV-seropositive. CDR3 loop: CASSRARVISDTQYF. The CDR3 bases are TGTGCCAGTAGTCGGGCCAGGGTGATTTCAGATACGCAGTATTTT.